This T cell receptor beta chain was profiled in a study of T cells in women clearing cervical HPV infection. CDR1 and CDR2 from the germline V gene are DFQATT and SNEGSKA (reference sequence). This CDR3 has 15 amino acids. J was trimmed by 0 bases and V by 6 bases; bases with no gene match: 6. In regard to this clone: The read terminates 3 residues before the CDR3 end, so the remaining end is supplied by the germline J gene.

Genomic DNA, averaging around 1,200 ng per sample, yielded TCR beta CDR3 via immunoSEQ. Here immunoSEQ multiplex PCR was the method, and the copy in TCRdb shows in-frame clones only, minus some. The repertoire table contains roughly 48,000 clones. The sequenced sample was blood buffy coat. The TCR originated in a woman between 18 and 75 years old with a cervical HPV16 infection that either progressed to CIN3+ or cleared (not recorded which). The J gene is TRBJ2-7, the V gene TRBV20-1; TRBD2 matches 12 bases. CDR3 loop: CSAQTSGGFSYEQYF. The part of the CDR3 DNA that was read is TGCAGTGCCCAGACTAGCGGGGGATTCTCCTACGAG.